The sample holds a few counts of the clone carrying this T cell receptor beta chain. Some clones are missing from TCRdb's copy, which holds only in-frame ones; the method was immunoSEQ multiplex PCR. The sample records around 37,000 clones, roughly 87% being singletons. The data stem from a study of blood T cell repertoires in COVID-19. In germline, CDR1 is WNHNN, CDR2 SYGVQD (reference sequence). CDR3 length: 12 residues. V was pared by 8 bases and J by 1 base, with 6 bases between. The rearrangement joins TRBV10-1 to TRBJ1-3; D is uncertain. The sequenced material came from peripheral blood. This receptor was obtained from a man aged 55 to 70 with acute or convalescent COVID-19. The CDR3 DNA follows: TGCGCCAGCCCCCCTTCTGGAAACACCATATATTTT. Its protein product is CASPPSGNTIYF.